The next 26 T cell receptor beta chains were all read from a single sample in a study of blood T cell repertoires in COVID-19. This table comes from immunoSEQ multiplex PCR, and its TCRdb copy is limited to in-frame clones, with some not included. The sample has some 31,000 clones, roughly 80% seen once. Material: peripheral blood. The source of these receptors is a man between 65 and 85 years old with COVID-19, enrolled during active disease.

This chain joins TRBV4-3 and TRBJ2-2; TRBD1 might be the D (5 bases). Trimming cost V 1 base and J 7 bases, with 13 bases left between them. Per the germline V gene, CDR1 is LGHNA and CDR2 is YSLEER. CDR3 size: 15 residues. CDR3 sequence: CASSQGQGRGGELFF. As DNA, the CDR3 is TGCGCCAGCAGCCAAGGTCAGGGTAGAGGCGGGGAGCTGTTTTTT.

The V call is TRBV19, the J call TRBJ2-5; 11 bases line up with TRBD1. Trimming removed 1 base from V and 5 bases from J; junction bases left unmatched: 3. CDR1 LNHDA and CDR2 SQIVND come from the germline V gene (reference sequence). This CDR3 is built from 15 residues. CDR3 residues: CASSIGTGGTETQYF. The DNA for the CDR3 is TGTGCCAGTAGTATAGGGACAGGGGGCACGGAGACCCAGTACTTC.

V gene TRBV27 combines with J gene TRBJ2-7, with D perhaps matching TRBD2 (6 bases). Deletions cut 3 bases from V and 3 bases from J, with 15 bases between. The CDR3 has 15 residues. Germline CDR1 and CDR2: MNHEY and SMNVEV (reference sequence). The DNA of the CDR3 is TGTGCCAGCAGTTTTGTCCCAGGGACTGGCTACGAGCAGTACTTC. It codes for CASSFVPGTGYEQYF.

CDR3 loop: CASSFEGRVVGEKLFF. The CDR3 nucleotides are TGTGCCAGCAGCTTTGAAGGGCGGGTAGTAGGTGAAAAACTGTTTTTT. The V call is TRBV5-6, the J call TRBJ1-4; D gene uncertain. Trimming pared 2 bases from V and 7 bases from J, leaving 18 bases between. CDR1 is SGHDT, CDR2 YYEEEE, per germline. The CDR3 covers 16 residues.

This clone occurred a few times. The rearrangement joins TRBV11-2 to TRBJ1-2; D unclear. The V gene lost 0 bases and the J gene lost 4 bases, with 12 bases spanning the gap. The CDR3 extends over 15 amino acids. CDR1 and CDR2 from the germline V gene are SGHAT and FQNNGV. Written as DNA, the CDR3 is TGTGCCAGCAGCTTAGACTTCGGGAGGGCCTATGGCTACACCTTC. Residues: CASSLDFGRAYGYTF.

V usage is TRBV18 and J usage is TRBJ2-5; 11 bases map to TRBD2. The CDR3 runs 16 residues. Unmatched junction bases numbered 11, after V lost 3 bases and J lost 8 bases. Germline V CDR1 and CDR2: KGHSH, LQKENI. The CDR3 DNA reads as TGTGCCAGCTCACCCATCGGTAGCGGGAGGGCCGAAACCCAGTACTTC. Amino acids: CASSPIGSGRAETQYF.

V and J are TRBV6-5 and TRBJ2-7, with 8 bases that match TRBD1. Germline lookup yields CDR1 MNHEY and CDR2 SVGAGI. This CDR3 has 15 residues. After removal of 3 bases from V and 0 bases from J, the junction contained 4 bases not matched to a gene. CDR3 region: CASSYQGAGSYEQYF. The CDR3 bases are TGTGCCAGCAGTTATCAGGGGGCAGGCTCCTACGAGCAGTACTTC.

The gene calls are TRBV7-3 and TRBJ1-6; D is possibly TRBD1 (6 bases). The length of the CDR3 is 14 residues. Between the trimmed V and J ends, which lost 2 bases and 7 bases, there was a span of 9 bases. CDR1 and CDR2 (germline): SGHTA, FQGTGA. The CDR3 bases are TGTGCCAGCAGCTTAGAGGGACAAAATTCACCCCTCCACTTT. Protein sequence: CASSLEGQNSPLHF.

J is TRBJ2-1 and V is TRBV7-3; D gene unclear. The CDR3 covers 13 residues. The V and J ends lost 2 bases and 6 bases respectively, with 8 bases between them. Germline V gives CDR1 SGHTA, CDR2 FQGTGA. As DNA, the CDR3 is TGTGCCAGCAGCTTATCTACCGGCAATGAGCAGTTCTTC. Its protein product is CASSLSTGNEQFF.

CDR3 residues: CAWSVLQRPAYEQYF. CDR3 in DNA: TGTGCCTGGAGTGTACTGCAGCGGCCGGCCTACGAGCAGTACTTC. The V call is TRBV30, the J call TRBJ2-7; tentative D call: TRBD2 (5 bases). The CDR3 covers 15 residues. CDR1 and CDR2 from the germline V gene are GTSNPN and SVGIG (reference sequence). Trimming pared 0 bases from V and 2 bases from J, leaving 14 bases between.

The CDR3 loop reads CASSPSETGRTQYF. As DNA, the CDR3 is TGTGCCAGCTCACCTTCAGAGACAGGGCGTACGCAGTATTTT. The V gene is TRBV18, the J gene TRBJ2-3; 7 nucleotides agree with TRBD1. The CDR3 is 14 amino acids. V dropped 3 bases and J dropped 8; count of bases not matched to a gene: 8. The germline V gene encodes CDR1 KGHSH and CDR2 LQKENI.

V is TRBV15 and J is TRBJ1-5, with 11 bases identical to TRBD1. Germline lookup yields CDR1 LNHNV and CDR2 YYDKDF (reference sequence). V shed 7 bases and J 6 bases; nucleotides not matched to a gene: 8. This CDR3 spans 15 amino acids. CDR3 coding DNA: TGTGCCACCACCTGGACAGGGGGCGGTGGTCAGCCCCAGCATTTT. As protein: CATTWTGGGGQPQHF.

The rearrangement links TRBV6-7 to TRBJ2-7; no clear D gene. TRBV6-7 has ORF status, its function being uncertain. The CDR3 has 15 residues. Trimming pared 5 bases from V and 4 bases from J, leaving 18 bases between. The CDR3 region has the DNA TGTGCCAGCAGTACGTTCCAGTCGTTCCGTTACGAGCAGTACTTC. This encodes CASSTFQSFRYEQYF.

This clone was seen more than once but under ten times. V gene TRBV7-2 combines with J gene TRBJ2-6; 8 bases agree with TRBD2. V shed 0 bases, J shed 2 bases, and the junction held 9 bases outside the gene matches. CDR3 length: 19 residues. Germline values: CDR1 SGHTA, CDR2 FQGNSA. The CDR3 DNA is TGTGCCAGCAGCTTAGCCGGGACTAGTAAACTGGCTGGGGCCAACGTCCTGACTTTC. This translates into CASSLAGTSKLAGANVLTF.

In this sample, this clone turned up once. V and J are TRBV4-2 and TRBJ1-2, with 7 positions matching TRBD1. Germline V gene lookup returns CDR1 LGHNA and CDR2 YNFKEQ. J gave up 7 bases and V 7 bases, and 6 bases lay outside the gene matches. The CDR3 consists of 12 residues. The CDR3 region is CASTEDRRGYTF. The CDR3 DNA sequence: TGTGCCAGCACCGAGGACAGGCGTGGCTACACCTTC.

The genes are TRBV9 and TRBJ1-2; possibly TRBD1 for D (5 bases). With 3 bases removed from V and 0 bases from J, the gap between germline ends came to 12 bases. The CDR3 covers 15 residues. CDR1 and CDR2 (germline): SGDLS, YYNGEE. The DNA of the CDR3 is TGTGCCAGCAGCGCAGGGAGGGGCTCTAACTATGGCTACACCTTC. Translating it yields CASSAGRGSNYGYTF.

Here the CDR3 DNA reads TGCGCCAGCAGCCAAGGGACTGATAGCAATCAGCCCCAGCATTTT. Its protein is CASSQGTDSNQPQHF. The chain couples TRBV5-1 to TRBJ1-5; a possible D gene is TRBD1 (5 bases). Per germline, CDR1 SGHRS and CDR2 YFSETQ. Trimming cost V 4 bases and J 0 bases, with 11 bases left between them. CDR3 length: 15 amino acids.

This clone has more than one count but fewer than ten. The rearrangement joins TRBV29-1 to TRBJ1-1, with TRBD1 as a possible D gene (5 bases). CDR1 and CDR2 from the germline V gene are SQVTM and ANQGSEA. The V and J ends lost 5 bases and 6 bases respectively, with 13 bases between them. There are 12 residues in the CDR3. The CDR3, as DNA: TGCAGCGTTAGTTCCAGGGTCGCTGAAGCTTTCTTT. Translation gives CSVSSRVAEAFF.

To note about this clone: The sample has other DNA sequences that encode this CDR3 too. The rearrangement links TRBV5-1 to TRBJ2-1; 7 bases align to TRBD1. The junction had 0 bases not matched to a gene; V was cut back by 2 bases and J by 7 bases. The CDR3 length is 12 residues. Germline assignment: CDR1 SGHRS and CDR2 YFSETQ. The CDR3 nucleotides read TGCGCCAGCAGCTTACAGGGGAATGAGCAGTTCTTC. Translation gives CASSLQGNEQFF.

This chain connects TRBV19 to TRBJ1-3; D not resolved. The CDR3 contains 14 residues. V was pared by 4 bases and J by 0 bases, with 7 bases between. CDR1 is LNHDA, CDR2 SQIVND, per germline (reference sequence). CDR3 DNA: TGTGCCAGTAGTACCCCCAACTCTGGAAACACCATATATTTT. Translated, it gives CASSTPNSGNTIYF.

The chain combines TRBV11-3 with TRBJ2-7; D may be TRBD2 (6 bases). Germline V CDR1 and CDR2: SGHNT, YENEEA. V was cut by 0 bases and J by 6 bases, with 15 bases left in between. The CDR3 sequence is 15 residues long. CDR3 in amino acids: CASSLDSGHTTEQYF. CDR3 coding DNA: TGTGCCAGCAGCTTAGATAGCGGACACACTACCGAGCAGTACTTC.

DNA of the CDR3: TGTGCCAGCACCCACAGGGGGCCAAGCTCCTACAATGAGCAGTTCTTC. Translated: CASTHRGPSSYNEQFF. The gene calls are TRBV5-4 and TRBJ2-1; TRBD1 agrees at 9 bases. Germline V lookup: CDR1 SGHNT, CDR2 YYREEE (reference sequence). J lost 0 bases, V lost 6 bases, and 7 bases had no gene match. The CDR3 has 16 amino acids.

CDR3 sequence: CAASGGIGEKLFF. In DNA form, the CDR3 reads TGTGCCGCGTCAGGGGGTATAGGTGAAAAACTGTTTTTT. The rearrangement links TRBV19 to TRBJ1-4; 7 nucleotides match TRBD1. The CDR3 loop spans 13 amino acids. Trimming removed 11 bases from V and 7 bases from J; junction bases left unmatched: 10. Germline CDR1 and CDR2: LNHDA and SQIVND (reference sequence).

This chain links TRBV11-2 with TRBJ2-1, with 7 bases matching TRBD2. The CDR3 is 15 residues long. Trimming removed 3 bases from V and 8 bases from J; junction bases left unmatched: 10. CDR1 and CDR2 from the germline V gene are SGHAT and FQNNGV. DNA of the CDR3: TGTGCCAGCAGCTTTCAAGGGGTACGGGGGGATGAGCAGTTCTTC. Translated, it gives CASSFQGVRGDEQFF.

This clone was detected only once. The chain couples TRBV27 to TRBJ1-2, with 9 nucleotides matching TRBD1. Unmatched junction bases numbered 10, after V lost 6 bases and J lost 8 bases. CDR3 length: 14 residues. Germline CDR1 MNHEY, CDR2 SMNVEV (reference sequence). The CDR3 here is CASRGLRDREGYTF. The CDR3 DNA sequence: TGTGCCAGCAGGGGGTTGAGGGACAGGGAGGGCTACACCTTC.

The chain employs TRBV7-9 and TRBJ2-7, with 12 bases that match TRBD2. The CDR3 loop spans 15 amino acids. After removal of 5 bases from V and 3 bases from J, the junction contained 5 bases not matched to a gene. Per germline, CDR1 SEHNR and CDR2 FQNEAQ (reference sequence). CDR3 amino acids: CASSRPGLAGYEQYF. CDR3 in DNA: TGTGCCAGCAGCCGTCCGGGACTAGCGGGCTACGAGCAGTACTTC.